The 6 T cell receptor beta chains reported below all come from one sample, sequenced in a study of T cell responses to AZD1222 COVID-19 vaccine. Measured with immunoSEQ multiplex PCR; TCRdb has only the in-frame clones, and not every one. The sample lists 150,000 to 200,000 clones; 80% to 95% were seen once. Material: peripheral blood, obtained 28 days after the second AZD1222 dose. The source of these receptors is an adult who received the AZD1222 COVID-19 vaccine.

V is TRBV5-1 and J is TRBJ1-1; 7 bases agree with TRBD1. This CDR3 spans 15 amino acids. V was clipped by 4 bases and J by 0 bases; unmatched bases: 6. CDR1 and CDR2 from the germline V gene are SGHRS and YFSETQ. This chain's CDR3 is CASSTGDGMNTEAFF. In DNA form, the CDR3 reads TGCGCCAGCAGCACAGGGGACGGGATGAACACTGAAGCTTTCTTT. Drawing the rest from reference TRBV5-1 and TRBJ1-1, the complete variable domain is KAGVTQTPRYLIKTRGQQVTLSCSPISGHRSVSWYQQTPGQGLQFLFEYFSETQRNKGNFPGRFSGRQFSNSRSEMNVSTLELGDSALYLCASSTGDGMNTEAFFGQGTRLTVV.

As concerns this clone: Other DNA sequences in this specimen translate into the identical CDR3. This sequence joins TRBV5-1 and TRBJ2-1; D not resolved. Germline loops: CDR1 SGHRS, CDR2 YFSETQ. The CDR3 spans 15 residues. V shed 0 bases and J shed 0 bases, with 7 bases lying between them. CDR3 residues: CASSLEGSSYNEQFF. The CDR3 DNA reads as TGCGCCAGCAGCTTGGAGGGATCCTCCTACAATGAGCAGTTCTTC.

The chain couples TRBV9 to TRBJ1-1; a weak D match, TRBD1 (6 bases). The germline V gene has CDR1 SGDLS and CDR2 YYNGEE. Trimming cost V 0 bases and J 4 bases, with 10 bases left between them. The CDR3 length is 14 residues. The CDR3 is CASSVGPGATEAFF. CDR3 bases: TGTGCCAGCAGCGTAGGTCCGGGGGCCACTGAAGCTTTCTTT.

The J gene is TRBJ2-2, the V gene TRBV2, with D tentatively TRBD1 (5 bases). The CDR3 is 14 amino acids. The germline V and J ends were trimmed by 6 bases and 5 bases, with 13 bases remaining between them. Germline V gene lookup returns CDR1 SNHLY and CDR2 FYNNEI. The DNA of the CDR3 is TGTGCCAGCAGCGCCCGACAGTGGACCGGGGAGCTGTTTTTT. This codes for CASSARQWTGELFF. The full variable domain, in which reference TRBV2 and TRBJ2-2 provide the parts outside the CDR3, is EPEVTQTPSHQVTQMGQEVILRCVPISNHLYFYWYRQILGQKVEFLVSFYNNEISEKSEIFDDQFSVERPDGSNFTLKIRSTKLEDSAMYFCASSARQWTGELFFGEGSRLTVL.

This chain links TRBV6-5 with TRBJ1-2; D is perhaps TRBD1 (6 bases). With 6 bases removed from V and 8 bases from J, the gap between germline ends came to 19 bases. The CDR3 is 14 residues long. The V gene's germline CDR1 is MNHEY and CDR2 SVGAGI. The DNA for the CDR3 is TGTGCCAGCAGGCCGGGGGCGCAGGTGGACGGCTACACCTTC. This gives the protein CASRPGAQVDGYTF.

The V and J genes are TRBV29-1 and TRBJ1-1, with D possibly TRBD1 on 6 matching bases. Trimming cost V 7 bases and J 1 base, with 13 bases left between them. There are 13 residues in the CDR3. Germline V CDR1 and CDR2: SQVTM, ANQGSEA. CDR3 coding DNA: TGCAGCGGGCTGGGACACTCGAACACTGAAGCTTTCTTT. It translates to CSGLGHSNTEAFF.